These T cell receptor beta chains were read from a single sample in a study of blood T cell repertoires in COVID-19. Assay used: immunoSEQ multiplex PCR; TCRdb lists only in-frame clones, some missing. Counted here are about 170,000 clones, about 88% occurring once; the ten biggest clones make up over 2%. The sample was peripheral blood. The receptor set was obtained from a woman older than 75 with COVID-19, enrolled during active disease. Each CDR3 is given with its conserved first and last residue. The order of the fields is CDR3 DNA, CDR3 protein, D gene, clone size, V gene, J gene. D genes are given only for firm matches. Where a row states a size, it is once, few, many or the class of an expanded clone; other rows omit it.

TGTGCCAGCAGCTACGGACAGAACTATGGCTACACCTTC	CASSYGQNYGYTF	.	.	TRBV5-5	TRBJ1-2
TGTGCCAGTAGCCGCGGTGGAGGTGGGGAGACCCAGTACTTC	CASSRGGGGETQYF	.	.	TRBV19	TRBJ2-5
TGTGCCAGTAGTTTTTCCCCCGGACAGGGAGGAAGCAATCAGCCCCAGCATTTT	CASSFSPGQGGSNQPQHF	TRBD1	once	TRBV19	TRBJ1-5
TGTGCCAGCAGCCAGAACCCGTTGAACACTGAAGCTTTCTTT	CASSQNPLNTEAFF	.	once	TRBV6-5	TRBJ1-1
TGCGCCAGCAGCTTGGTAGGTCAGGGGTTTACGAAAACTGAAGCTTTCTTT	CASSLVGQGFTKTEAFF	.	.	TRBV5-1	TRBJ1-1
TGCAGTGCTAGTGGCACTAGCGGGAGAATTACCGGGGAGCTGTTTTTT	CSASGTSGRITGELFF	TRBD2	.	TRBV20-1	TRBJ2-2
TGTGCCAGCAGCTTACTTAAACCTGGGACTAGCAGAAAAGAGACCCAGTACTTC	CASSLLKPGTSRKETQYF	TRBD2	.	TRBV7-9	TRBJ2-5
TGTGCCAGCAGCGCCCGCCCCCAGGGCGGGGAGCTGTTTTTT	CASSARPQGGELFF	.	.	TRBV7-3	TRBJ2-2
TGCGCCAGCAGCCAATTAGCGGGAGAAGGCAATGAGCAGTTCTTC	CASSQLAGEGNEQFF	TRBD2	few	TRBV4-3	TRBJ2-1
TGTGCCAGAAGCCCGGACAGGCAGTACTTC	CARSPDRQYF	.	.	TRBV28	TRBJ2-7
TGTGCCAGCGGGGACAGGGTTAATGAAAAACTGTTTTTT	CASGDRVNEKLFF	TRBD1	.	TRBV6-5	TRBJ1-4
TGTGCCAGCAGCTCTAGACTAGCGGGAGTTATAGAGACCCAGTACTTC	CASSSRLAGVIETQYF	TRBD2	.	TRBV13	TRBJ2-5
TGTGCCAGCAGTTTATCCCGACAGGGGACTGGAAACACCATATATTTT	CASSLSRQGTGNTIYF	TRBD1	.	TRBV27	TRBJ1-3
TGTGCCAGCAGCTTAGACAGGGACAATGAGCAGTTCTTC	CASSLDRDNEQFF	.	.	TRBV11-1	TRBJ2-1
TGTGCCAGCAGTGAATCGGGGGACACCATATATTTT	CASSESGDTIYF	.	few	TRBV6-1	TRBJ1-3
TGTGCCAGCAGTTCACTTAAAGGGGAGGCCTTT	CASSSLKGEAF	.	.	TRBV3-1/TRBV3-2	TRBJ1-1
TGTGCCAGCAGCCCCCGAGGCGGACTAGCGGGACACAATGAGCAGTTCTTC	CASSPRGGLAGHNEQFF	TRBD2	.	TRBV5-4	TRBJ2-1
TGTGCCAGCAGTTTGGGAACTAGCGGGAGAGTCTATGAGCAGTTCTTC	CASSLGTSGRVYEQFF	TRBD2	once	TRBV28	TRBJ2-1
TGTGCCAGCAGCCACGAAGGGGGGGGCGGCTACACCTTC	CASSHEGGGGYTF	.	.	TRBV6-5	TRBJ1-2
TGTGCCAGCAGTTTTGGGACAGGTGAGCAGTTCTTC	CASSFGTGEQFF	TRBD1	.	TRBV12-3/TRBV12-4	TRBJ2-1
TGTGCCAGCAGGAGGGGGGGGGCCACAGATACGCAGTATTTT	CASRRGGATDTQYF	.	.	TRBV3-1/TRBV3-2	TRBJ2-3
TGCGCCAGCAGCCAAGATGCGGGACTAGCGAGGGGGGAGACCCAGTACTTC	CASSQDAGLARGETQYF	TRBD2	.	TRBV4-3	TRBJ2-5
TGTGCCAGCAGCGCCATCCCTTCGGGGGGCACCATATATTTT	CASSAIPSGGTIYF	.	.	TRBV9	TRBJ1-3
TGTGCCAGCAGCCCCGCGGGCGGGACAGGCACAGATACGCAGTATTTT	CASSPAGGTGTDTQYF	.	.	TRBV3-1/TRBV3-2	TRBJ2-3
TGTGCCAGTAGTTCCCGGGACAGGGGTCGGAATTCACCCCTCCACTTT	CASSSRDRGRNSPLHF	TRBD1	few	TRBV19	TRBJ1-6
TGTGCCACTCGAGACAGGGGGGAGACCCAGTACTTC	CATRDRGETQYF	TRBD1	.	TRBV10-3	TRBJ2-5
TGTGCCATCAGTAAAAATGAGGACACTGAAGCTTTCTTT	CAISKNEDTEAFF	.	.	TRBV10-3	TRBJ1-1
TGCGCCAGCAGCTTGGCGGAACAGGGGTCCCAGTACTTC	CASSLAEQGSQYF	TRBD1	once	TRBV5-1	TRBJ2-5
TGTGCCAGCAGTGAAGCTGGGCGGGCGGCCCGGTTCTTC	CASSEAGRAARFF	.	.	TRBV2	TRBJ2-1
TGTGCCAGCAGCGTAGCGGACGGGAGAGCTAATGAGCAGTTCTTC	CASSVADGRANEQFF	.	once	TRBV9	TRBJ2-1
TGTGCCAGCACCTCTACAGGGGGCAGAGGTGGCTACACCTTC	CASTSTGGRGGYTF	TRBD1	many	TRBV28	TRBJ1-2
TGTGCCAGCAGCAACCCCTGGCGGGAGAACTACAATGAGCAGTTCTTC	CASSNPWRENYNEQFF	.	.	TRBV21-1	TRBJ2-1
TGTGCCAGCTCAGCCGGGACAGGGGAGAACACTGAAGCTTTCTTT	CASSAGTGENTEAFF	TRBD1	.	TRBV18	TRBJ1-1
TGCGCCAGCAGCCAAGATACGGCGGCGTTCTATGGCTACACCTTC	CASSQDTAAFYGYTF	.	.	TRBV4-1	TRBJ1-2
TGCGCCAGCAGCTTACTAGCGGGAGGGCAAGAGACCCAGTACTTC	CASSLLAGGQETQYF	TRBD2	once	TRBV5-1	TRBJ2-5
TGTGCCAGCTCACCCCCCCAACAGAGCTCTGGAAACACCATATATTTT	CASSPPQQSSGNTIYF	.	.	TRBV18	TRBJ1-3
TGTGCCAGCAGTCAACCCGACAGGACATCTGGAAACACCATATATTTT	CASSQPDRTSGNTIYF	.	.	TRBV28	TRBJ1-3
TGCGCCAGCAGTGCCGGACAGGGGTTGGACATTCAGTACTTC	CASSAGQGLDIQYF	TRBD1	few	TRBV5-1	TRBJ2-4
TGTGCCAGCAGCTTCGGACAGGCGGATCAGCCCCAGCATTTT	CASSFGQADQPQHF	TRBD1	.	TRBV7-2	TRBJ1-5
TGTGCCAGCAGCTTGGGACAGGGGGTTTACGAGCAGTACTTC	CASSLGQGVYEQYF	TRBD1	.	TRBV5-5	TRBJ2-7
TGTGCCAGCAGAGCGATAGGGGGCGTGAACACTGAAGCTTTCTTT	CASRAIGGVNTEAFF	TRBD1	.	TRBV28	TRBJ1-1
TGTGCCAGCAGCGATCAGAATTCACCCCTCCACTTT	CASSDQNSPLHF	.	.	TRBV2	TRBJ1-6
TGTGCCAGCAGTTACTCGTTAGGGGCTAGCGGGCCTGAGCAGTTCTTC	CASSYSLGASGPEQFF	TRBD2	.	TRBV6-2/TRBV6-3	TRBJ2-1
TGCGCCAGCAGCTTACAGGGGCGGGGAACTAATGAAAAACTGTTTTTT	CASSLQGRGTNEKLFF	TRBD1	.	TRBV5-1	TRBJ1-4
TGTGCCAGCAGCGACGGGACAGCTAGCACAGATACGCAGTATTTT	CASSDGTASTDTQYF	TRBD1	.	TRBV9	TRBJ2-3
TGTGCCAGCAGCTTAGTCCCTAGTCGGAGAACAGATACGCAGTATTTT	CASSLVPSRRTDTQYF	.	.	TRBV7-2	TRBJ2-3
TGTGCCAGCAGCTTAGGGGGCCTCACTGAAGCTTTCTTT	CASSLGGLTEAFF	.	.	TRBV11-1	TRBJ1-1
TGTGCCAGCAGCTTTAACAGGGGGTTAGGTGGTGAAAAACTGTTTTTT	CASSFNRGLGGEKLFF	TRBD1	.	TRBV7-8	TRBJ1-4